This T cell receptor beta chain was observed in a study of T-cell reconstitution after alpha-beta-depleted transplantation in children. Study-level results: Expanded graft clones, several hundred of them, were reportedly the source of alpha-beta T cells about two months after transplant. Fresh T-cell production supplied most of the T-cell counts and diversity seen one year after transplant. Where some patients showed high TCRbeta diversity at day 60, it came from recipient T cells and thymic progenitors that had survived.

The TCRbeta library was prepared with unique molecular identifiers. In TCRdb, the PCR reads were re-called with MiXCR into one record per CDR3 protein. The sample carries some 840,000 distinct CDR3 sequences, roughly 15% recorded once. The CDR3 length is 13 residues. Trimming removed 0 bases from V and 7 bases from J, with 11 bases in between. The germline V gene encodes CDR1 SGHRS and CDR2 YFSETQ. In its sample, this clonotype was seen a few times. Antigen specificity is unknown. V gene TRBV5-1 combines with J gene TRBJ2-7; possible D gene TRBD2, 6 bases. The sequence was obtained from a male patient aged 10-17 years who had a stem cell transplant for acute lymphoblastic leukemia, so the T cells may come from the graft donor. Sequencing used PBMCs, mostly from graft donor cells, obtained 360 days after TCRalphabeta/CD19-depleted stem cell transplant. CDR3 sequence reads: CASSLDGSGEQYF. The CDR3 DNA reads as TGCGCCAGCAGCTTGGACGGGAGCGGTGAGCAGTACTTC.